This entry lists 28 T cell receptor beta chains sequenced from one sample in a study of CD8 T cells in ankylosing spondylitis. MiXCR, applied by TCRdb to the 5' RACE reads, yields one record per CDR3 protein. The table shows some 250,000 distinct CDR3 sequences, with around 7.8% occurring only once. Sequencing was carried out using blood, either unsorted or a sorted T cell fraction (not recorded which). Receptors originate from a male donor with ankylosing spondylitis or in good health (not recorded which).

This clonotype has a count of ten or more. This chain links TRBV3-1 with TRBJ2-1, with 13 bases identical to TRBD2. CDR3 length: 17 residues. J gave up 6 bases and V 4 bases, and 9 bases lay outside the gene matches. CDR1 LGHDT and CDR2 YNNKEL come from the germline V gene (reference sequence). CDR3: CASSRGLAGVSGNEQFF. The CDR3 nucleotides are TGTGCCAGCAGCCGAGGACTAGCGGGAGTGTCAGGCAATGAGCAGTTCTTC.

This clonotype was recorded a few times. This chain links TRBV7-8 with TRBJ2-5; either TRBD1 or TRBD2 may supply D (5 bases each). CDR1 SGHVS and CDR2 FQNEAQ come from the germline V gene. Trimming removed 5 bases from V and 1 base from J, with 14 bases in between. CDR3 length equals 15 residues. CDR3 sequence (DNA): TGTGCCAGCAGCCCCGGGGACGGTCCCCAAGAGACCCAGTACTTC. The encoded protein is CASSPGDGPQETQYF.

This clonotype was detected many times. The V call is TRBV5-1, the J call TRBJ2-1; D not certain. Trimming removed 0 bases at V and 0 bases at J, with 10 bases between. The CDR3 contains 16 residues. Germline V gives CDR1 SGHRS, CDR2 YFSETQ. CDR3 residues: CASSLGLATSYNEQFF. The DNA of the CDR3 is TGCGCCAGCAGCTTGGGACTGGCGACCTCCTACAATGAGCAGTTCTTC.

Comments on this clonotype: A much larger clone lies a single base off, so this may be a read error. This chain links TRBV6-5 with TRBJ2-1; the D gene is possibly TRBD1 (5 bases). The CDR3 is 15 residues long. Deletions cut 4 bases from V and 6 bases from J, with 16 bases between. Germline V gene data show CDR1 as MNHEY and CDR2 as SVGAGI. CDR3 region: CASSSPGQGANEQFF. The CDR3 DNA sequence: TGTGCCAGCAGTTCGCCGGGCCAAGGGGCCAATGAGCAGTTCTTC.

This clonotype was found many times. The chain recombines TRBV7-2 with TRBJ2-3; 8 bases are a match to TRBD2. The germline CDR1 and CDR2 sequences are SGHTA and FQGNSA. This CDR3 contains 17 residues. V was clipped by 2 bases and J by 0 bases; unmatched bases: 7. The CDR3 nucleotides read TGTGCCAGCAGCTTAATGGCAACGGGGGGGAGCACAGATACGCAGTATTTT. This codes for CASSLMATGGSTDTQYF. Combining the CDR3 with reference TRBV7-2 and TRBJ2-3 gives the whole variable domain GAGVSQSPSNKVTEKGKDVELRCDPISGHTALYWYRQSLGQGLEFLIYFQGNSAPDKSGLPSDRFSAERTGGSVSTLTIQRTQQEDSAVYLCASSLMATGGSTDTQYFGPGTRLTVL.

In this sample, this clonotype turned up many times. The chain is built from TRBV20-1 and TRBJ2-2, with 8 positions matching TRBD1. The V gene's germline CDR1 is DFQATT and CDR2 SNEGSKA (reference sequence). J lost 1 base, V lost 5 bases, and 9 bases had no gene match. The CDR3 is 16 amino acids. CDR3 region: CSASPRGLWNTGELFF. CDR3 coding DNA: TGCAGTGCTTCCCCCAGGGGGCTATGGAACACCGGGGAGCTGTTTTTT.

This clonotype was counted ten times or more. The chain combines TRBV24-1 with TRBJ1-1; D possibly corresponds to TRBD1 (5 bases). CDR1 KGHDR and CDR2 SFDVKD come from the germline V gene. Trimming pared 2 bases from V and 6 bases from J, leaving 15 bases between. The CDR3 is made up of 15 amino acids. The CDR3 protein is CATSDSGRGVAEAFF. The DNA of the CDR3 is TGTGCCACCAGTGATTCCGGCCGGGGGGTCGCTGAAGCTTTCTTT.

The J gene is TRBJ1-2, the V gene TRBV25-1, with TRBD1 matching over 7 bases. Germline loops: CDR1 MGHDK, CDR2 SYGVNS. V dropped 3 bases and J dropped 6; count of bases not matched to a gene: 7. This CDR3 contains 14 residues. This CDR3 reads CASSEGRGHDGYTF. The DNA for the CDR3 is TGTGCCAGCAGTGAGGGAAGGGGGCACGATGGCTACACCTTC.

This clonotype occurred many times. This sequence joins TRBV20-1 and TRBJ1-4, with TRBD1 matching 7 bases. The trim removed 5 bases at V and 5 bases at J, leaving 11 bases unmatched. Germline V gene lookup returns CDR1 DFQATT and CDR2 SNEGSKA (reference sequence). The CDR3 length is 15 residues. Here the CDR3 reads CSAPTRGTVNEKLFF. In DNA, the CDR3 is TGCAGTGCTCCTACGAGGGGGACAGTAAATGAAAAACTGTTTTTT.

This clonotype was seen repeatedly, ten times or more. The J gene is TRBJ2-3, the V gene TRBV28, with 11 nucleotides matching TRBD2. The ends lost 6 bases at V and 3 bases at J; junction bases unmatched: 8. The length of the CDR3 is 16 residues. Germline lookup yields CDR1 MDHEN and CDR2 SYDVKM. The CDR3 region has the DNA TGTGCCAGCAGATCTATAGCGGGGGGGCGGACAGATACGCAGTATTTT. It encodes CASRSIAGGRTDTQYF.

This clonotype was found many times. The chain combines TRBV7-9 with TRBJ2-2, with no clear D. Germline-derived CDR1 and CDR2 are SEHNR and FQNEAQ (reference sequence). The V gene lost 8 bases and the J gene lost 4 bases, with 5 bases spanning the gap. The CDR3 extends over 11 amino acids. CDR3: CASLRTGELFF. The CDR3 bases are TGTGCCAGCCTACGCACCGGGGAGCTGTTTTTT.

There are many counts of this clonotype. The chain joins TRBV5-6 to TRBJ2-7, with TRBD1 identical over 8 bases. The CDR3 length is 16 residues. Germline lookup yields CDR1 SGHDT and CDR2 YYEEEE. V lost 4 bases and J lost 0; bases outside the gene matches: 9. CDR3 sequence reads: CASSSSTGASSYEQYF. CDR3 DNA: TGTGCCAGCAGCAGTTCGACAGGGGCTAGCTCCTACGAGCAGTACTTC.

This clonotype was seen ten or more times. The chain is built from TRBV20-1 and TRBJ1-4, with 8 nucleotides matching TRBD1. The CDR3 contains 14 residues. J was trimmed by 5 bases and V by 3 bases; bases with no gene match: 5. Germline assignment: CDR1 DFQATT and CDR2 SNEGSKA (reference sequence). CDR3 DNA: TGCAGTGCTAGCCCCGGGACAGGCAATGAAAAACTGTTTTTT. Translating it yields CSASPGTGNEKLFF.

The V call is TRBV11-2, the J call TRBJ2-2, with 8 bases identical to TRBD1. This CDR3 has 16 residues. Germline loops: CDR1 SGHAT, CDR2 FQNNGV. The V gene end was trimmed by 6 bases and the J gene end by 4 bases; junction bases not matched to a gene: 10. The CDR3 sequence: CASRRDRGLGTGELFF. In nucleotides, the CDR3 is TGTGCCAGCAGACGCGACAGGGGTTTGGGCACCGGGGAGCTGTTTTTT.

Regarding this clonotype: Being one base from a much bigger clone, this may be a read error. The chain employs TRBV5-1 and TRBJ2-2; D unclear. This CDR3 region has 16 residues. Germline lookup yields CDR1 SGHRS and CDR2 YFSETQ. The CDR3 nucleotides read TGCGCCAGCAGTCCCGACGGAATTCCAAACACCTGGGAGCTGTTTTTT. As protein: CASSPDGIPNTWELFF.

This clonotype came up many times. The J gene is TRBJ2-2, the V gene TRBV20-1; TRBD2 might be the D (5 bases). CDR1 is DFQATT and CDR2 is SNEGSKA in the germline V gene (reference sequence). This CDR3 is 14 amino acids long. V was shortened by 5 bases and J by 4 bases, with 14 bases between the two germline ends. CDR3 loop: CSAALSGLTGELFF. DNA of the CDR3: TGCAGTGCTGCCCTCAGCGGTCTCACCGGGGAGCTGTTTTTT.

The chain uses TRBV6-1 and TRBJ1-1; 7 positions match TRBD1. The germline V gene encodes CDR1 MNHNS and CDR2 SASEGT. This CDR3 has 13 amino acids. Germline trimming cut 5 bases from V and 10 bases from J; bases unmatched to any gene: 10. The CDR3 loop reads CASSRTGDVRAFF. Here the CDR3 DNA reads TGTGCCAGCAGTCGCACAGGGGACGTCAGAGCTTTCTTT.

This clonotype was detected only once. The rearrangement uses TRBV5-5 and TRBJ1-2; TRBD1 might be the D (5 bases). The CDR3 length is 15 residues. CDR1 is SGHKS and CDR2 is YYEKEE in the germline V gene (reference sequence). V lost 1 base and J 5 bases, leaving 15 bases between the germline ends. In nucleotides, the CDR3 is TGTGCCAGCAGCTTGTTCGCCCAGGGAACTTATGGCTACACCTTC. This gives the protein CASSLFAQGTYGYTF.

This clonotype occurred many times. The chain has TRBV27 and TRBJ2-3, with 10 bases aligning to TRBD2. This CDR3 is 14 amino acids long. Germline V lookup: CDR1 MNHEY, CDR2 SMNVEV (reference sequence). Losses at the gene ends were 6 bases for V and 4 bases for J; bases not matched to a gene: 4. The CDR3 DNA reads TGTGCCAGCAGGGGACTAGCGAGGCCAGATACGCAGTATTTT. Translating it yields CASRGLARPDTQYF.

In its sample, this clonotype was seen a few times. The rearrangement joins TRBV4-3 to TRBJ2-1; D gene ambiguous. V lost 1 base and J lost 4, with 11 bases in between. CDR1 is LGHNA and CDR2 is YSLEER in the germline V gene. CDR3 length: 15 residues. The CDR3 nucleotides are TGCGCCAGCAGCCAAGTCGAGACGGAGTACAATGAGCAGTTCTTC. As protein: CASSQVETEYNEQFF.

Many counts were recorded for this clonotype. This chain uses TRBV5-4 with TRBJ2-7; tentative D call: TRBD1 (5 bases). The germline V and J ends were trimmed by 2 bases and 2 bases, with 11 bases remaining between them. The CDR3 spans 14 residues. CDR1 SGHNT and CDR2 YYREEE come from the germline V gene (reference sequence). The CDR3 sequence: CASSLRGRAYEQYF. The CDR3 region has the DNA TGTGCCAGCAGCTTACGAGGCAGGGCCTACGAGCAGTACTTC.

There are many counts of this clonotype. The rearrangement uses TRBV15 and TRBJ2-7; the match to TRBD2 covers 12 bases. Trimming removed 1 base from V and 4 bases from J; junction bases left unmatched: 2. The CDR3 loop spans 15 amino acids. Germline CDR1 LNHNV, CDR2 YYDKDF (reference sequence). CDR3 nucleotides: TGTGCCACCAGCAGAGGGACTAGCGGGATGTACGAGCAGTACTTC. It codes for CATSRGTSGMYEQYF.

This clonotype showed up many times. The J gene is TRBJ2-7, the V gene TRBV30; D possibly matches TRBD1 or TRBD2 (5 bases each). This CDR3 spans 11 amino acids. Germline CDR1 and CDR2: GTSNPN and SVGIG (reference sequence). V was trimmed by 2 bases and J by 12 bases, leaving 14 bases between them. CDR3 residues: CAWSRGDRPYF. The CDR3, as DNA: TGTGCCTGGAGTCGTGGGGACCGCCCGTACTTC. The entire variable domain, with the rest obtained from reference TRBV30 and TRBJ2-7, is as follows: SQTIHQWPATLVQPVGSPLSLECTVEGTSNPNLYWYRQAAGRGLQLLFYSVGIGQISSEVPQNLSASRPQDRQFILSSKKLLLSDSGFYLCAWSRGDRPYFGPGTRLTVT.

This clonotype was found many times. The chain carries TRBV20-1 and TRBJ2-3; D is uncertain. From germline, CDR1 is DFQATT and CDR2 SNEGSKA (reference sequence). CDR3 length: 12 amino acids. The V end was cut by 1 base, the J end by 1 base, with 3 bases between. CDR3 coding DNA: TGCAGTGCTAGAGGGGGCACAGATACGCAGTATTTT. The encoded protein is CSARGGTDTQYF.

This clonotype was recorded at least ten times. The V call is TRBV12-3 or TRBV12-4, the J call TRBJ2-1; D not resolved. Trimming left V 8 bases short and J 7 bases short, with 9 bases between. There are 11 residues in the CDR3. CDR3 sequence: CASAIHNEQFF. The CDR3 DNA sequence: TGTGCCAGCGCAATTCATAATGAGCAGTTCTTC.

This clonotype was counted a few times. The chain joins TRBV30 to TRBJ1-4; D not resolved. The CDR3 is 12 amino acids. Germline V CDR1 and CDR2: GTSNPN, SVGIG (reference sequence). Trimming stripped 5 bases from V and 13 bases from J, with 17 bases between. The CDR3 region has the DNA TGTGCCTGGGCCCCGGGTTCTCGAGGACTGTTTTTT. Translation gives CAWAPGSRGLFF.

This clonotype was counted many times. The chain carries TRBV4-2 and TRBJ1-5; TRBD1 might be the D (6 bases). CDR1 LGHNA and CDR2 YNFKEQ come from the germline V gene. Trimming left V 0 bases short and J 2 bases short, with 11 bases between. The CDR3 length is 16 residues. Written as DNA, the CDR3 is TGTGCCAGCAGCCAAGAGGGTTCAGGGGGCAATCAGCCCCAGCATTTT. Its translation is CASSQEGSGGNQPQHF.

On this clonotype itself: A read error is possible here, since a much larger clone lies one base away. The chain uses TRBV15 and TRBJ1-1; a possible D gene is TRBD1 (5 bases). The CDR3 is 13 amino acids. The V gene's germline CDR1 is LNHNV and CDR2 YYDKDF (reference sequence). The CDR3 DNA reads TGTGCCGCCAGCGGGGGTGTGGACACTGAAGCTTTCTTT. This encodes CAASGGVDTEAFF.